This record covers a single TCR beta chain. What it binds is not known. The data belong to a study of blood T cells in healthy people across ages. Study results and limitations: Diversity was higher, and naive CD4+ cells more numerous, in long-lived donors than in aged donors.

Trimming at V came to 3 bases and at J to 2 bases, leaving 4 bases not matched to a gene. This CDR3 comprises 15 residues. Germline loops: CDR1 SGHVS, CDR2 FQNEAQ. Alongside a J-beta primer mix, a sample-barcoded 5' primer served in a second PCR lasting roughly 7 to 11 cycles. Every molecule of cDNA carried a tag from a template-switch adaptor with 12 random nucleotides. TCRdb reprocessed the 5' RACE reads via MiXCR and lists one record per CDR3 protein. The sample includes around 990,000 distinct CDR3 sequences, 35% to 45% of them seen just once. What was sequenced was blood. The V call is TRBV7-8, the J call TRBJ2-3; 8 bases fit TRBD1. This TCR was recovered from a man younger than 35 in good health. The CDR3 DNA reads TGTGCCAGCAGCTTCGGGACAGGAACCACAGATACGCAGTATTTT. Protein sequence: CASSFGTGTTDTQYF. The entire variable domain, with the rest obtained from reference TRBV7-8 and TRBJ2-3, is as follows: GAGVSQSPRYKVAKRGQDVALRCDPISGHVSLFWYQQALGQGPEFLTYFQNEAQLDKSGLPSDRFFAERPEGSVSTLKIQRTQQEDSAVYLCASSFGTGTTDTQYFGPGTRLTVL.